These 21 T cell receptor beta chains came from one sample sequenced in a study of beta chain features in type 1 diabetes. What was sequenced were expressed TCRB transcripts, since all of the isolated RNA had been reverse transcribed. Profiling relied on immunoSEQ multiplex PCR, and the TCRdb table lists in-frame clones only, not all of them. This table has around 450,000 clones, more than 9.5% appearing once. The sample comprised naive CD4+ T cells from blood. The receptors shown here come from a young woman in good health.

The chain recombines TRBV2 with TRBJ1-4; tentatively, D is TRBD1 (5 bases). V lost 4 bases, J lost 6 bases, and 12 bases lay in between. The length of the CDR3 is 14 residues. Per germline, CDR1 SNHLY and CDR2 FYNNEI. The CDR3 protein is CASSVQGLDEKLFF. CDR3 nucleotides: TGTGCCAGCAGTGTGCAGGGCCTAGATGAAAAACTGTTTTTT.

The chain combines TRBV29-1 with TRBJ2-1, with 7 bases lining up with TRBD1. The CDR3 is made up of 16 amino acids. V gave up 3 bases and J gave up 2 bases; unmatched junction bases: 10. The V gene's germline CDR1 is SQVTM and CDR2 ANQGSEA. The CDR3 sequence is CSVDSGDRVAYNEQFF. The CDR3 coding sequence is TGCAGCGTTGATTCGGGTGACAGGGTGGCCTACAATGAGCAGTTCTTC.

The gene calls are TRBV4-1 and TRBJ2-4; D remains ambiguous. The V end lost 0 bases, the J end lost 8 bases, and 26 bases lay between the germline ends. Germline V gene lookup returns CDR1 MGHRA and CDR2 YSYEKL. CDR3 length equals 19 residues. The CDR3: CASSQDPHTLVYSQHIQYF. The CDR3 region has the DNA TGCGCCAGCAGCCAAGACCCGCACACCCTTGTTTACTCCCAACACATTCAGTACTTC.

On this clone itself: The same CDR3 arises from other DNA sequences in this sample as well. The rearrangement uses TRBV5-1 and TRBJ1-2; 7 bases are a match to TRBD1. Germline CDR1 is SGHRS and CDR2 is YFSETQ. V shed 0 bases and J 1 base; nucleotides not matched to a gene: 0. The CDR3 extends over 14 amino acids. This CDR3 reads CASSLGQGNYGYTF. CDR3 DNA sequence: TGCGCCAGCAGCTTGGGACAGGGTAACTATGGCTACACCTTC.

Only a few counts were recorded for this clone. V usage is TRBV18 and J usage is TRBJ2-3; 8 bases map to TRBD2. The CDR3 extends over 16 amino acids. The germline CDR1 and CDR2 sequences are KGHSH and LQKENI. The J segment lost 5 bases and the V segment lost 2 bases, leaving 9 bases of the junction unmatched. In DNA, the CDR3 is TGTGCCAGCTCACCAGTGGCGGGGGGCCGGGGAGATACGCAGTATTTT. This codes for CASSPVAGGRGDTQYF.

This chain uses TRBV30 with TRBJ2-1; D may be TRBD2 (5 bases). CDR1 and CDR2 (germline): GTSNPN, SVGIG (reference sequence). The CDR3 has 14 amino acids. V shed 4 bases and J shed 4 bases, with 14 bases lying between them. CDR3: CAWIRDYQYNEQFF. The DNA of the CDR3 is TGTGCCTGGATCCGAGACTACCAGTACAATGAGCAGTTCTTC.

This clone was picked up a small number of times. In the same sample, other DNA sequences code for this CDR3. The V call is TRBV20-1, the J call TRBJ1-2; tentative D call: TRBD1 (6 bases). The CDR3 consists of 11 residues. CDR1 and CDR2 (germline): DFQATT, SNEGSKA (reference sequence). The V end was cut by 8 bases, the J end by 3 bases, with 10 bases between. This chain's CDR3 is CSTGQYYGYTF. The CDR3 region has the DNA TGCAGTACAGGACAGTACTATGGCTACACCTTC.

This clone showed up just a few times. The J gene is TRBJ1-6, the V gene TRBV7-9, with D uncertain. V shed 1 base and J shed 8 bases, with 9 bases lying between them. Per the germline V gene, CDR1 is SEHNR and CDR2 is FQNEAQ (reference sequence). The CDR3 contains 14 residues. CDR3 protein: CASSLGWSDSPLHF. CDR3 bases: TGTGCCAGCAGCTTAGGTTGGTCGGATTCACCCCTCCACTTT.

The chain joins TRBV15 to TRBJ2-7, with TRBD1 identical over 7 bases. CDR1 is LNHNV, CDR2 YYDKDF, per germline (reference sequence). V shed 3 bases, J shed 4 bases, and the junction held 6 bases outside the gene matches. CDR3 size: 14 residues. As DNA, the CDR3 is TGTGCCACCAGCAGGACAGGGTCGAGGTACGAGCAGTACTTC. It specifies CATSRTGSRYEQYF.

The chain links TRBV7-2 to TRBJ2-1; D is perhaps TRBD2 (5 bases). V was clipped by 4 bases and J by 3 bases, with 7 bases between them. CDR1 is SGHTA and CDR2 is FQGNSA in the germline V gene. CDR3 length equals 13 residues. The chain's CDR3 is CASSSGSYNEQFF. CDR3 in DNA: TGTGCCAGCAGCTCGGGAAGCTACAATGAGCAGTTCTTC. The full variable domain, in which reference TRBV7-2 and TRBJ2-1 provide the parts outside the CDR3, is GAGVSQSPSNKVTEKGKDVELRCDPISGHTALYWYRQSLGQGLEFLIYFQGNSAPDKSGLPSDRFSAERTGGSVSTLTIQRTQQEDSAVYLCASSSGSYNEQFFGPGTRLTVL.

This clone has a handful of counts. The chain combines TRBV5-4 with TRBJ2-4; D perhaps matches TRBD2 (5 bases). Trimming stripped 0 bases from V and 0 bases from J, with 10 bases between. CDR3 length: 16 amino acids. Germline V gene lookup returns CDR1 SGHNT and CDR2 YYREEE (reference sequence). CDR3 loop: CASSLGAGLAKNIQYF. CDR3 nucleotides: TGTGCCAGCAGCTTGGGGGCGGGCCTAGCCAAAAACATTCAGTACTTC. Full variable domain (remainder filled in from reference TRBV5-4 and TRBJ2-4): ETGVTQSPTHLIKTRGQQVTLRCSSQSGHNTVSWYQQALGQGPQFIFQYYREEENGRGNFPPRFSGLQFPNYSSELNVNALELDDSALYLCASSLGAGLAKNIQYFGAGTRLSVL.

The chain couples TRBV11-1 to TRBJ2-7, with D maybe TRBD2 (6 bases). V was cut by 5 bases and J by 6 bases, with 11 bases left in between. The CDR3 is 12 amino acids. Germline V CDR1 and CDR2: SGHAT, FQDESV (reference sequence). CDR3 residues: CASSGNGGEQYV. In DNA form, the CDR3 reads TGTGCCAGCAGCGGCAACGGGGGCGAGCAGTACGTC.

This clone was observed a few times. This chain joins TRBV9 and TRBJ1-2, with D possibly being TRBD1 (6 bases). Trimming left V 1 base short and J 2 bases short, with 6 bases between. Per the germline V gene, CDR1 is SGDLS and CDR2 is YYNGEE. This CDR3 has 13 amino acids. Here the CDR3 reads CASSVQGNYGYTF. The CDR3, as DNA: TGTGCCAGCAGCGTACAGGGGAACTATGGCTACACCTTC.

This clone was observed a few times. This chain joins TRBV6-6 and TRBJ1-4; the D is unclear. Trimming pared 6 bases from V and 6 bases from J, leaving 17 bases between. This CDR3 has 15 amino acids. The V gene's germline CDR1 is MNHNY and CDR2 SVGAGI (reference sequence). The CDR3 DNA is TGTGCCAGCAGACCAAGGAACAGTGATTATGAAAAACTGTTTTTT. Residues: CASRPRNSDYEKLFF.

The V call is TRBV4-1, the J call TRBJ2-5; D unresolved. CDR1 is MGHRA and CDR2 is YSYEKL in the germline V gene. The CDR3 has 14 residues. Trimming left V 2 bases short and J 1 base short, with 8 bases between. The chain's CDR3 is CASSQLGIQETQYF. DNA for the CDR3: TGCGCCAGCAGCCAACTAGGGATCCAAGAGACCCAGTACTTC.

This clone was counted a few times. The genes are TRBV4-2 and TRBJ2-5, with D possibly matching TRBD2 (5 bases). The germline V gene has CDR1 LGHNA and CDR2 YNFKEQ. With 5 bases removed from V and 1 base from J, the gap between germline ends came to 14 bases. The CDR3 length is 15 residues. Written as DNA, the CDR3 is TGTGCCAGCAGCTCCGGGGAGATAACCCAAGAGACCCAGTACTTC. Translated, it gives CASSSGEITQETQYF.

The sample holds a few counts of this clone. The gene calls are TRBV6-5 and TRBJ2-5; possibly TRBD1 for D (5 bases). The CDR3 covers 13 residues. With 6 bases removed from V and 5 bases from J, the gap between germline ends came to 13 bases. Looked up from germline, CDR1 is MNHEY and CDR2 is SVGAGI. CDR3 nucleotide sequence: TGTGCCAGCAGCCGACAGCAAGCGGAGACCCAGTACTTC. Translating it yields CASSRQQAETQYF.

This clone occurred a few times. This sequence joins TRBV7-2 and TRBJ2-3; TRBD2 matches at 8 bases. The germline gives CDR1 SGHTA, CDR2 FQGNSA. CDR3 size: 17 residues. The junction had 13 bases not matched to a gene; V was cut back by 5 bases and J by 3 bases. CDR3 region: CASSPLPSGGYTDTQYF. The CDR3 nucleotides read TGTGCCAGCAGCCCCCTTCCGAGCGGGGGTTATACAGATACGCAGTATTTT.

This clone was seen a few times. The chain couples TRBV2 to TRBJ2-4, with D possibly TRBD2 on 5 matching bases. The CDR3 covers 14 residues. CDR1 SNHLY and CDR2 FYNNEI come from the germline V gene. V lost 3 bases to trimming and J lost 7 bases, with 13 bases between them. The CDR3 sequence is CASSEFRGANIQYF. In DNA form, the CDR3 reads TGTGCCAGCAGTGAGTTTCGGGGAGCGAACATTCAGTACTTC.

This clone came up a few times. The V gene is TRBV18, the J gene TRBJ1-3, with no clear D. The CDR3 has 16 residues. CDR1 and CDR2 from the germline V gene are KGHSH and LQKENI. V was trimmed by 3 bases and J by 0 bases, leaving 12 bases between them. The DNA for the CDR3 is TGTGCCAGCTCACCTCGGATCCCTGTCTCTGGAAACACCATATATTTT. This encodes CASSPRIPVSGNTIYF.

This clone showed up just a few times. Different DNA sequences within this sample yield the same CDR3. The chain has TRBV7-2 and TRBJ2-7; possible D gene TRBD1, 7 bases. This CDR3 comprises 15 residues. From germline, CDR1 is SGHTA and CDR2 FQGNSA. V lost 4 bases and J 0 bases, leaving 13 bases between the germline ends. CDR3 amino acids: CASSSRQGGSYEQYF. CDR3 nucleotide sequence: TGTGCCAGCAGCTCCCGGCAGGGGGGCTCCTACGAGCAGTACTTC.